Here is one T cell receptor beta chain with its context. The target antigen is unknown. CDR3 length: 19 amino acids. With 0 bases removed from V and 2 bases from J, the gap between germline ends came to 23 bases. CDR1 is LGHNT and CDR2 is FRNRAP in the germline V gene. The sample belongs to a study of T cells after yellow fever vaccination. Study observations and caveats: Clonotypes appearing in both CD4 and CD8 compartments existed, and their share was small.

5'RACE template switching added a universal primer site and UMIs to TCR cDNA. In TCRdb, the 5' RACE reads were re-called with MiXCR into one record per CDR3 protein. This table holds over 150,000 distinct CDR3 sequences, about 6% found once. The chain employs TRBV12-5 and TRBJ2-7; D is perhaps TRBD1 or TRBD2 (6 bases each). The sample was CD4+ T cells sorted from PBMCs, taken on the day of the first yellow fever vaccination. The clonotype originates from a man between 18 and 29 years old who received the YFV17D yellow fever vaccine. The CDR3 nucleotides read TGTGCTAGTGGTTTGGTCTTAAGGGGGGTTCTTCTGGAGCCCTACGAGCAGTACTTC. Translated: CASGLVLRGVLLEPYEQYF.